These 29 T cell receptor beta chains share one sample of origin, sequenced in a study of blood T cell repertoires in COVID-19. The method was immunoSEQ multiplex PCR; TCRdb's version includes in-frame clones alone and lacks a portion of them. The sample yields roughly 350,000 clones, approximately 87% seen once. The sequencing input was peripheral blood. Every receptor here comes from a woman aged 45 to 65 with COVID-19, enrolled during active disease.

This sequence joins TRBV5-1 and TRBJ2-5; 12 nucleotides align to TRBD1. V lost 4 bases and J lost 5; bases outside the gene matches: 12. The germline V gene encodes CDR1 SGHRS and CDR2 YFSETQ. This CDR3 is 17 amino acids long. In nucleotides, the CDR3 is TGCGCCAGCAGCATGGGACAGGGGGCGCCTAGTAGGGAGACCCAGTACTTC. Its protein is CASSMGQGAPSRETQYF.

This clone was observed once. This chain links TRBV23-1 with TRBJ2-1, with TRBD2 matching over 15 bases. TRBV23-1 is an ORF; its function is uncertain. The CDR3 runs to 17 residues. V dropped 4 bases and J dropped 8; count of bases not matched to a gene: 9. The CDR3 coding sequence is TGCGCCAGCAGTCCGCGGACTAGCGGGAGGGCCCTAGATGAGCAGTTCTTC. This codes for CASSPRTSGRALDEQFF.

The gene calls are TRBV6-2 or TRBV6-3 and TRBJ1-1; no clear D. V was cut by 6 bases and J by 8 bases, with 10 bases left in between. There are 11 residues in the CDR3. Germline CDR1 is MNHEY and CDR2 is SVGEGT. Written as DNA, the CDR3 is TGTGCCAGCAGCCGTCAGGCGGAAGCTTTCTTT. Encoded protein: CASSRQAEAFF.

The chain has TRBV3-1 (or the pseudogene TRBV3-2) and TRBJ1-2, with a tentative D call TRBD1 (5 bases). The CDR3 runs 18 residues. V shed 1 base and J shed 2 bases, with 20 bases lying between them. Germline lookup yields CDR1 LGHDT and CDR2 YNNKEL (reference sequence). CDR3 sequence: CASSQAAPGQKGNYGYTF. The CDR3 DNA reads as TGTGCCAGCAGCCAAGCGGCCCCTGGACAAAAAGGGAACTATGGCTACACCTTC.

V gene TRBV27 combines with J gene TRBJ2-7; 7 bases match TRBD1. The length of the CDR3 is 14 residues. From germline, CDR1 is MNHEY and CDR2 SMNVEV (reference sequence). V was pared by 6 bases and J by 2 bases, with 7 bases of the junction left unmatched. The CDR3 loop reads CASRIQGIPYEQYF. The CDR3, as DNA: TGTGCCAGCAGAATACAGGGGATCCCCTACGAGCAGTACTTC.

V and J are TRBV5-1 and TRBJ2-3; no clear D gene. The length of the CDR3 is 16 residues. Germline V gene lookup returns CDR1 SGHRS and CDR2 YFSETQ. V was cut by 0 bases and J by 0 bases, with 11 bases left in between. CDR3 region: CASSLGGPTSTDTQYF. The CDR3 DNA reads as TGCGCCAGCAGCTTGGGAGGCCCTACGAGCACAGATACGCAGTATTTT.

The CDR3 reads CASSYSPRLSGEQYF. The DNA for the CDR3 is TGTGCCAGCAGTTACTCGCCCCGCTTGAGTGGCGAGCAGTACTTC. This chain joins TRBV6-5 and TRBJ2-7; D remains unclear. Trimming cost V 0 bases and J 6 bases, with 15 bases left between them. CDR3 length: 15 amino acids. In germline, CDR1 is MNHEY, CDR2 SVGAGI.

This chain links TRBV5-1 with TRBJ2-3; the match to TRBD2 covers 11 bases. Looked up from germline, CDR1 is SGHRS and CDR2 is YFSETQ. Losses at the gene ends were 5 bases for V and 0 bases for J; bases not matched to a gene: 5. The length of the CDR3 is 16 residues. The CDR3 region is CASRRGTSGSTDTQYF. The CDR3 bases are TGCGCCAGCAGGAGAGGGACTAGCGGAAGCACAGATACGCAGTATTTT.

This CDR3 reads CASSRTRDSKNEQYF. CDR3 DNA sequence: TGTGCCAGTAGCAGAACCCGGGACTCTAAGAACGAGCAGTACTTC. The V gene is TRBV19, the J gene TRBJ2-7, with D possibly being TRBD2 (6 bases). This CDR3 is 15 amino acids long. Per germline, CDR1 LNHDA and CDR2 SQIVND (reference sequence). The V end was cut by 6 bases, the J end by 5 bases, with 20 bases between.

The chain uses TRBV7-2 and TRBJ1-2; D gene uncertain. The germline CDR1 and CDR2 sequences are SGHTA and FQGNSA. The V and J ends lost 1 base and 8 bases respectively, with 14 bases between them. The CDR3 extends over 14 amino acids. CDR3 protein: CASSLEGAGRGYTF. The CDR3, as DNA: TGTGCCAGCAGCTTAGAGGGCGCGGGAAGAGGCTACACCTTC.

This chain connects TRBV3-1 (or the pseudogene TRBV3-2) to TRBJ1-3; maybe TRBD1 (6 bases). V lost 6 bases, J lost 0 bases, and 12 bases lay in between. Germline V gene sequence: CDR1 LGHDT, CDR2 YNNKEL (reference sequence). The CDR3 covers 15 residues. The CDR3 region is CASSLRGGSGNTIYF. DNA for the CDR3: TGTGCCAGCAGTCTCAGGGGCGGCTCTGGAAACACCATATATTTT.

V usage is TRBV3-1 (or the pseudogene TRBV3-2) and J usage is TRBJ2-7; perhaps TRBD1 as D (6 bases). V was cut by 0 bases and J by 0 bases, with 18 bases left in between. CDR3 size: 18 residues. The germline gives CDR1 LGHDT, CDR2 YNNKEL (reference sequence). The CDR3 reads CASSQERSGGPSSYEQYF. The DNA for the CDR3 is TGTGCCAGCAGCCAAGAAAGGAGTGGGGGCCCTAGCTCCTACGAGCAGTACTTC.

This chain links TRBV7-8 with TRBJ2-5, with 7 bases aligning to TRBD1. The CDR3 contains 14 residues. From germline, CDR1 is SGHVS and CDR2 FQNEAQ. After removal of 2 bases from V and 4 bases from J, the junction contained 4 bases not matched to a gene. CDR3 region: CASSLLGTVETQYF. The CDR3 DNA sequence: TGTGCCAGCAGCTTACTCGGGACAGTAGAGACCCAGTACTTC.

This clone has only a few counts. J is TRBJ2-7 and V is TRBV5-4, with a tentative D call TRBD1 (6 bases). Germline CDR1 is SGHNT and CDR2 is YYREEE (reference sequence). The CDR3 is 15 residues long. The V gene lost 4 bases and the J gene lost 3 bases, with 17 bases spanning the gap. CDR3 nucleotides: TGTGCCAGCAGCCGGATTGGACGGGACAACTACGAGCAGTACTTC. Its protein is CASSRIGRDNYEQYF.

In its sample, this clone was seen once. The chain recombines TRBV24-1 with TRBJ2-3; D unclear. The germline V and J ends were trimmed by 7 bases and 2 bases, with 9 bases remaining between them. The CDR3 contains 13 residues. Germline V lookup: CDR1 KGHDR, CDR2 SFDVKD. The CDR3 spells CATRARITDTQYF. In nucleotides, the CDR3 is TGTGCCACCAGGGCGAGGATCACAGATACGCAGTATTTT.

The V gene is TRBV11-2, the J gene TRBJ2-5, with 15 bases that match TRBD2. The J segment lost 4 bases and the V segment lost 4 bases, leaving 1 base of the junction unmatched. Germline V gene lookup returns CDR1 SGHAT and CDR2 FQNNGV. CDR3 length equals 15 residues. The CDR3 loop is CASSSGLAGGETQYF. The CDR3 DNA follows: TGTGCCAGCAGCTCGGGACTAGCGGGAGGAGAGACCCAGTACTTC.

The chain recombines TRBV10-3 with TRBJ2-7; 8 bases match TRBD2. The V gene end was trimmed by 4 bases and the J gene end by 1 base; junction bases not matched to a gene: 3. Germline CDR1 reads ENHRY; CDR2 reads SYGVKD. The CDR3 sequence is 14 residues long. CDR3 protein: CAISASGLSYEQYF. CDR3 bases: TGTGCCATCAGTGCTAGCGGGCTATCCTACGAGCAGTACTTC.

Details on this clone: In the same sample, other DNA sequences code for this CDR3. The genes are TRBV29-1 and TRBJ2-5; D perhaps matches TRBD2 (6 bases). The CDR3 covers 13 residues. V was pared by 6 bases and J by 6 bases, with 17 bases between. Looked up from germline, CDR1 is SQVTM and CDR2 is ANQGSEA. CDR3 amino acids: CSVRDRGLKTQYF. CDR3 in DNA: TGCAGCGTGAGGGACCGGGGGTTGAAGACCCAGTACTTC.

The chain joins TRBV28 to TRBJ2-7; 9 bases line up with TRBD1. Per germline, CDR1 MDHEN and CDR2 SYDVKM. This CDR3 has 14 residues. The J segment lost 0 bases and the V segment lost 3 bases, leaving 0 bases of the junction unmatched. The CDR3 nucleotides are TGTGCCAGCAGTTTGACAGGGGGCTCCTACGAGCAGTACTTC. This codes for CASSLTGGSYEQYF.

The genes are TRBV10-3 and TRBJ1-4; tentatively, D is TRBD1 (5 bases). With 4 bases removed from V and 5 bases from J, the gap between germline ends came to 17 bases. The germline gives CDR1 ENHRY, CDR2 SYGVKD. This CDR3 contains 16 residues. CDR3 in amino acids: CAISGGRQGGNEKLFF. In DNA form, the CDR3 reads TGTGCCATCAGTGGGGGCAGGCAGGGAGGGAATGAAAAACTGTTTTTT.

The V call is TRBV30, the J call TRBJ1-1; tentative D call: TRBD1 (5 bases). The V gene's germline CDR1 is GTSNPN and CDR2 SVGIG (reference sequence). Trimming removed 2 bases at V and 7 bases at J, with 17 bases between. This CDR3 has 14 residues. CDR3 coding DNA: TGTGCCTGGAGTAAGGGTGGCCAGGGAGGTGAAGCTTTCTTT. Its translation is CAWSKGGQGGEAFF.

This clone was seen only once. The CDR3 DNA follows: TGTGCCAGCAGCTTGAGGTTGGGCAGGGAAGGGGAAAAACTGTTTTTT. Translation: CASSLRLGREGEKLFF. V is TRBV5-4 and J is TRBJ1-4; TRBD1 might be the D (5 bases). Germline V lookup: CDR1 SGHNT, CDR2 YYREEE (reference sequence). This CDR3 comprises 16 residues. The V gene lost 1 base and the J gene lost 8 bases, with 18 bases spanning the gap.

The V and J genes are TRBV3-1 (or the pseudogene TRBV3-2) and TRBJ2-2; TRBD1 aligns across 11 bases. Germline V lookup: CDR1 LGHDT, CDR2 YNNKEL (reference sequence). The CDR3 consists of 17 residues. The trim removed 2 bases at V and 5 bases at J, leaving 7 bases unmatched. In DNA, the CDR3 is TGTGCCAGCAGCCAAAGGACAGGGGGCTTTGGGACCGGGGAGCTGTTTTTT. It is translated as CASSQRTGGFGTGELFF.

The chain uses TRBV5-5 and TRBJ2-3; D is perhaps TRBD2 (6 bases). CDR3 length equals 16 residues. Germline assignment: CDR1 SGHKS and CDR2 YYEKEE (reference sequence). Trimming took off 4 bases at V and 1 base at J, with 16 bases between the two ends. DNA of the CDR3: TGTGCCAGCAGCGTAGGATTAGGAGGGGGCACAGATACGCAGTATTTT. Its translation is CASSVGLGGGTDTQYF.

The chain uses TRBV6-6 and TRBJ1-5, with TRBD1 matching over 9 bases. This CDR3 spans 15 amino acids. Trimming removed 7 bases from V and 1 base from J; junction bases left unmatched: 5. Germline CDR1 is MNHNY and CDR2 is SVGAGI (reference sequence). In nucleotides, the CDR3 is TGTGCCAGCAACCGACAGGGGGACAGCAATCAGCCCCAGCATTTT. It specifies CASNRQGDSNQPQHF.

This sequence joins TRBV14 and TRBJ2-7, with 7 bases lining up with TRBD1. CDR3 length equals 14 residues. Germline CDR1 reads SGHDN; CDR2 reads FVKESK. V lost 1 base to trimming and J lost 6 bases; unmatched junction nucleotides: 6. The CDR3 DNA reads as TGTGCCAGCAGCCAAGTGGTTTCAGGGGGCGAGCAGTACTTC. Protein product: CASSQVVSGGEQYF.

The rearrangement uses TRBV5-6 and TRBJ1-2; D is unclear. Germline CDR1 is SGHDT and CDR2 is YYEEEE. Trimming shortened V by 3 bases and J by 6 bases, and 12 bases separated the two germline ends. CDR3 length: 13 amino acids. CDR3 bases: TGTGCCAGCAGCTGGGAGGGCTTGGATGGCTACACCTTC. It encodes CASSWEGLDGYTF.

CDR3: CASRLGQGRKETQYF. The CDR3 region has the DNA TGTGCCAGCAGGCTTGGGCAGGGAAGGAAAGAGACCCAGTACTTC. This chain links TRBV5-5 with TRBJ2-5; D possibly corresponds to TRBD1 (5 bases). CDR1 SGHKS and CDR2 YYEKEE come from the germline V gene (reference sequence). V dropped 5 bases and J dropped 3 bases, with 17 bases sitting between them. The CDR3 extends over 15 amino acids.

CDR3 loop: CASSAQGGQHSYEQYF. Written as DNA, the CDR3 is TGTGCCAGCAGCGCCCAAGGGGGACAGCACTCCTACGAGCAGTACTTC. V and J are TRBV9 and TRBJ2-7, with 7 bases lining up with TRBD1. With V trimmed by 3 bases and J by 0 bases, 9 bases remained unmatched. This CDR3 has 16 residues. Germline assignment: CDR1 SGDLS and CDR2 YYNGEE.